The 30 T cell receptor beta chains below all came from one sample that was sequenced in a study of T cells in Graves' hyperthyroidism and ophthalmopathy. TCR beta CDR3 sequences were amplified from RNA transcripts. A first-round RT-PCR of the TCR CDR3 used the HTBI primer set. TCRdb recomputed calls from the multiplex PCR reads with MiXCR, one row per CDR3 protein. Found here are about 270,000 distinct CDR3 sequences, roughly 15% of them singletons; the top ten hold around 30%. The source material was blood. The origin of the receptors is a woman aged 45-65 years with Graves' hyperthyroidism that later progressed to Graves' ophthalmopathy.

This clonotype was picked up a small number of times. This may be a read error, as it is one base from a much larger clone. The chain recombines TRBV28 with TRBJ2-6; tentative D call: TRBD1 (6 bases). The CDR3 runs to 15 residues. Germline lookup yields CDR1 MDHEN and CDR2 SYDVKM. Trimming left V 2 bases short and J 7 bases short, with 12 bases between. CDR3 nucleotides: TGTGCCAGCAGTTTACCAGGGGATGAAGCCAACGTCCTGACTTTC. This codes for CASSLPGDEANVLTF.

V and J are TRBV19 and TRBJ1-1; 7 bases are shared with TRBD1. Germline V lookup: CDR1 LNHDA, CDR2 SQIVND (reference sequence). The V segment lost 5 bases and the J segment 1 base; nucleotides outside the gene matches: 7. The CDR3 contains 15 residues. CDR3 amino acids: CASSSRTGRNTEAFF. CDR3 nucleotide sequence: TGTGCCAGTAGTTCAAGGACAGGCCGGAACACTGAAGCTTTCTTT.

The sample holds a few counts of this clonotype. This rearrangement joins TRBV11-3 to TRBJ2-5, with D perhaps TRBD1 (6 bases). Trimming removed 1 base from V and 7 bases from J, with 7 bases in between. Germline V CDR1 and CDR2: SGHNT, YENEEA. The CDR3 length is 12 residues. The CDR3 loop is CASSLATGTQYF. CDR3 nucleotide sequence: TGTGCCAGCAGCTTAGCGACAGGGACCCAGTACTTC.

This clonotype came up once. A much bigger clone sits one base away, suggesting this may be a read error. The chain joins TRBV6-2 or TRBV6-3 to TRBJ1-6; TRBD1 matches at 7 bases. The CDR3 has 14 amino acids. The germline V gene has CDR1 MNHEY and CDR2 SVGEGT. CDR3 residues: CASSTWTGDSPPHF. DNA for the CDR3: TGTGCCAGCAGTACCTGGACAGGCGATTCACCCCCCCACTTT.

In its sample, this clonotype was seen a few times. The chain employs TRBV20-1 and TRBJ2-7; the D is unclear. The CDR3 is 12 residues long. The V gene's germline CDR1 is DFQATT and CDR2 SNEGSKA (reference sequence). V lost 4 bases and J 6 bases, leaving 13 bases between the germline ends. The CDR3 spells CSAIRVGREQYF. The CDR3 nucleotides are TGCAGTGCTATTAGGGTTGGGCGCGAGCAGTACTTC.

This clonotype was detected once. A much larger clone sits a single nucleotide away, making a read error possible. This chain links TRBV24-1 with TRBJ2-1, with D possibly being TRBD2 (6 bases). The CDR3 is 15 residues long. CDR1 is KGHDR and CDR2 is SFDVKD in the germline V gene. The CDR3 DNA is TGTGCCACCAGTGCACCCTTTGGAGGGTACAATGGGCAGTTCTTC. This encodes CATSAPFGGYNGQFF.

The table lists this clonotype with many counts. This CDR3 is CASSELREQFF. The CDR3 DNA reads TGTGCCAGCAGTGAACTCCGTGAGCAGTTCTTC. The genes are TRBV2 and TRBJ2-1; no clear D. Between the trimmed V and J ends, which lost 2 bases and 9 bases, there was a span of 5 bases. Germline loops: CDR1 SNHLY, CDR2 FYNNEI. CDR3 size: 11 residues.

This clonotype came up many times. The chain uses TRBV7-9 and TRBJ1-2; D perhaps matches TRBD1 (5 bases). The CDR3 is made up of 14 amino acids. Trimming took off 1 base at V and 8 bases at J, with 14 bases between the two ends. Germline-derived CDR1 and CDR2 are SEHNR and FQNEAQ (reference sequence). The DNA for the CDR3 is TGTGCCAGCAGCTTAGGGGGGTATGAAGAAGGCTACACCTTC. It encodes CASSLGGYEEGYTF. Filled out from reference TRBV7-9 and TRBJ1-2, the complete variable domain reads DTGVSQNPRHKITKRGQNVTFRCDPISEHNRLYWYRQTLGQGPEFLTYFQNEAQLEKSRLLSDRFSAERPKGSFSTLEIQRTEQGDSAMYLCASSLGGYEEGYTFGSGTRLTVV.

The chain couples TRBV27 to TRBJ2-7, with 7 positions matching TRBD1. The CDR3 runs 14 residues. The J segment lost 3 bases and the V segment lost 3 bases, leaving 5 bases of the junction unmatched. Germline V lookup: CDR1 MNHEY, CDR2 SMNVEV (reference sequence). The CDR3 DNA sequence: TGTGCCAGCAGTTTTGGGACAGCGAACTACGAGCAGTACTTC. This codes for CASSFGTANYEQYF.

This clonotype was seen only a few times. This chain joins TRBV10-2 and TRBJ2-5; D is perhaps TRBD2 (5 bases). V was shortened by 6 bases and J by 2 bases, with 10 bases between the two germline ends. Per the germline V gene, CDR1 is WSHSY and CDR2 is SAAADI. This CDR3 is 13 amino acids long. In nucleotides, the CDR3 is TGCGCCAGCAGGTTGGGAGTACAAGAGACCCAGTACTTC. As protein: CASRLGVQETQYF.

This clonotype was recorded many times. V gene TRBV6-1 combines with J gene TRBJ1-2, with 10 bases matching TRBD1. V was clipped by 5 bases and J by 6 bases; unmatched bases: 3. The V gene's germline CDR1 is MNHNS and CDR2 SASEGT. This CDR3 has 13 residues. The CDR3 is CASSYDRGHGYTF. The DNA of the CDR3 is TGTGCCAGCAGTTATGACAGGGGGCATGGCTACACCTTC.

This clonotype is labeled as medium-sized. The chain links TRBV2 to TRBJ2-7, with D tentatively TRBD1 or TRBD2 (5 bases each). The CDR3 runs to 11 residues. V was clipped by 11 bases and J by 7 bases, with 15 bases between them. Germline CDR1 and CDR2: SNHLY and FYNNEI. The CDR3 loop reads CAGRGEGEQYF. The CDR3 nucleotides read TGTGCCGGACGGGGCGAAGGGGAGCAGTACTTC.

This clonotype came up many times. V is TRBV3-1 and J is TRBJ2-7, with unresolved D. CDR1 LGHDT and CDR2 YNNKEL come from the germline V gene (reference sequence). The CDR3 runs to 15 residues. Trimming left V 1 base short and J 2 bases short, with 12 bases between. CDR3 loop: CASSQAGPTTYEQYF. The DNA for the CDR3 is TGTGCCAGCAGCCAAGCGGGCCCGACAACCTACGAGCAGTACTTC.

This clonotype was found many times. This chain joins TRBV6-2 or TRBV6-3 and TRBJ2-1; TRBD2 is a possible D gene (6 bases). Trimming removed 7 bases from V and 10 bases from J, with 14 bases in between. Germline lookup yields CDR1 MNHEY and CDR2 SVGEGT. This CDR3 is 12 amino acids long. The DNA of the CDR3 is TGTGCCAGCAATCCCGCCGGGAGCGAGCAGTTCTTC. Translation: CASNPAGSEQFF.

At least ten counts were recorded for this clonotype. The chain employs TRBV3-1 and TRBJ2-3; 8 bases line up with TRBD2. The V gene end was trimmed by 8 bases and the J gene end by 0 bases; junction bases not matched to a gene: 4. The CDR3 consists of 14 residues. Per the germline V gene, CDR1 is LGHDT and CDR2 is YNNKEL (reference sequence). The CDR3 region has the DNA TGTGCCAGCGTCCCTAGCGGGAGCACAGATACGCAGTATTTT. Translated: CASVPSGSTDTQYF.

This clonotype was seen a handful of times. CDR3 amino acids: CSVGSRPMTEAFF. CDR3 nucleotide sequence: TGCAGCGTTGGGAGTAGACCGATGACTGAAGCTTTCTTT. This sequence joins TRBV29-1 and TRBJ1-1; D is uncertain. Germline V gene sequence: CDR1 SQVTM, CDR2 ANQGSEA. The CDR3 is 13 residues long. The V gene lost 4 bases and the J gene lost 5 bases, with 14 bases spanning the gap.

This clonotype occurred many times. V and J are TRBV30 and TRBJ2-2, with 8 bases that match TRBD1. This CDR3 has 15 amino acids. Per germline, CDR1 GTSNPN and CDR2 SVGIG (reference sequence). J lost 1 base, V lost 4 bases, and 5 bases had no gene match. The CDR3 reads CAWNIGTGNTGELFF. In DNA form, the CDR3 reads TGTGCCTGGAACATTGGGACAGGGAACACCGGGGAGCTGTTTTTT.

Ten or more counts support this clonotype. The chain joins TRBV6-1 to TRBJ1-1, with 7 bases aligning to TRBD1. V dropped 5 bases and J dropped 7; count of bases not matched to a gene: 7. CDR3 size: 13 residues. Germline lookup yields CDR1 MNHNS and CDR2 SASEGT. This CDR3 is CASSWTGPGEAFF. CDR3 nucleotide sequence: TGTGCCAGCAGTTGGACAGGTCCCGGTGAAGCTTTCTTT.

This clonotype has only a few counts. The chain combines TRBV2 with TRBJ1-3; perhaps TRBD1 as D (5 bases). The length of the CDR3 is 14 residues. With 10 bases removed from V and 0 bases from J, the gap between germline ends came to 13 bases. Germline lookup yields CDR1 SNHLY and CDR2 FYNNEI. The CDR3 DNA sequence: TGTGCCACGACGGCTGACAGCTCTGGAAACACCATATATTTT. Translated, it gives CATTADSSGNTIYF.

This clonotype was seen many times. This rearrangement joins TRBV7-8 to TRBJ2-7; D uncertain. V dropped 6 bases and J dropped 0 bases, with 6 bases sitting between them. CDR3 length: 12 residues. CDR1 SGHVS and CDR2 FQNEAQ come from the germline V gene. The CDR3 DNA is TGTGCCAGCAGTCCAAGCTCCTACGAGCAGTACTTC. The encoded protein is CASSPSSYEQYF.

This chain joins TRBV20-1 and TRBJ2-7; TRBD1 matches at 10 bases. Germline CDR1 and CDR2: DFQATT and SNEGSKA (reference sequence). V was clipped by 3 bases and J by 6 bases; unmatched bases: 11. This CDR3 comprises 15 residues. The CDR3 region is CSASDTGTGESEQYF. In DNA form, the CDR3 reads TGCAGTGCTAGTGATACCGGGACAGGGGAAAGCGAGCAGTACTTC.

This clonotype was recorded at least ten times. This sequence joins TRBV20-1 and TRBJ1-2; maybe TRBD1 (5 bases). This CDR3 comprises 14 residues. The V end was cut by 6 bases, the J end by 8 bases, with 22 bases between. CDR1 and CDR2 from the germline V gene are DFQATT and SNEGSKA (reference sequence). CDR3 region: CSARSGGGYSGYTF. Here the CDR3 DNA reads TGCAGTGCCCGATCGGGTGGGGGGTATAGCGGCTACACCTTC.

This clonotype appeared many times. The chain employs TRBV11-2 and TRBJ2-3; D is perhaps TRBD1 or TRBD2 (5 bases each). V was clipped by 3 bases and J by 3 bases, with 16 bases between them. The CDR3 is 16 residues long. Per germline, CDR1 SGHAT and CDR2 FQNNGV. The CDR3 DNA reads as TGTGCCAGCAGCTTCCCCGGCGAGGGGATGACAGATACGCAGTATTTT. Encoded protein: CASSFPGEGMTDTQYF.

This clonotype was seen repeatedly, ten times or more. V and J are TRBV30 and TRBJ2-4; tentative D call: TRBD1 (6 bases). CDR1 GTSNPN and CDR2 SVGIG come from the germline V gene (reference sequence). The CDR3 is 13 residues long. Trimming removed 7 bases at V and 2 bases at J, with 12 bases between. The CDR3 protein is CAYEGDTKNIQYF. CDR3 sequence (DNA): TGTGCCTATGAGGGGGATACCAAAAACATTCAGTACTTC.

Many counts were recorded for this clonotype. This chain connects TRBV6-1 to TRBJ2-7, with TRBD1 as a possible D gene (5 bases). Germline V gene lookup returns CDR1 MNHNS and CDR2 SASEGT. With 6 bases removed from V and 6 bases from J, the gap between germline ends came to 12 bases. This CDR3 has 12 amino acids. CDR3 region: CASSQDTGEQYF. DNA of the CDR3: TGTGCCAGCAGCCAGGACACTGGCGAGCAGTACTTC.

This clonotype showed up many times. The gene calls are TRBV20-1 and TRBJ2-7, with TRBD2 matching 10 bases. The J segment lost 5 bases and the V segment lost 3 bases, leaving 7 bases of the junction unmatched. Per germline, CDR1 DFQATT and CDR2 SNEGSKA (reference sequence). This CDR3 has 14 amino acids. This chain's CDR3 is CSASRAGGPNEQYF. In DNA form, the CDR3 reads TGCAGTGCTAGCAGAGCGGGAGGGCCCAACGAGCAGTACTTC.

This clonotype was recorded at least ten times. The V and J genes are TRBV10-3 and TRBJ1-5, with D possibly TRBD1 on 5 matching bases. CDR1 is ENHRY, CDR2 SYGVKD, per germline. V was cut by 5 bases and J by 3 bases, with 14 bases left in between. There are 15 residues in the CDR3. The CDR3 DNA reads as TGTGCCATCAGTTTAGAAGGGACCACCAATCAGCCCCAGCATTTT. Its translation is CAISLEGTTNQPQHF.

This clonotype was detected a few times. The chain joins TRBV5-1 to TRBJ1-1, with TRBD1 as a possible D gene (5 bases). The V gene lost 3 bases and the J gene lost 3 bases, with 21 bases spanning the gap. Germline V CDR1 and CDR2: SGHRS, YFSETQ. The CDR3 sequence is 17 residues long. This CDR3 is CASSSERAGREHTEAFF. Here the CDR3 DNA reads TGCGCCAGCAGCTCTGAGAGGGCAGGGAGGGAGCACACTGAAGCTTTCTTT.

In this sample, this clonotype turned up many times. The CDR3 here is CSASVWGETQYF. The CDR3 region has the DNA TGCAGTGCTAGTGTTTGGGGAGAGACCCAGTACTTC. The V and J genes are TRBV20-1 and TRBJ2-5; D not certain. Germline V CDR1 and CDR2: DFQATT, SNEGSKA (reference sequence). The CDR3 has 12 amino acids. Trimming shortened V by 3 bases and J by 4 bases, and 9 bases separated the two germline ends.

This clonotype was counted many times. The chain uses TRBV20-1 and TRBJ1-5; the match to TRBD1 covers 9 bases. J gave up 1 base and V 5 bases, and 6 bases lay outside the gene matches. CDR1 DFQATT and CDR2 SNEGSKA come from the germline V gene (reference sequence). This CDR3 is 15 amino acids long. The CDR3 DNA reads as TGCAGTGCTGGGAGGACAGGGGACAGCAATCAGCCCCAGCATTTT. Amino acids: CSAGRTGDSNQPQHF.